This TCR beta chain was documented in a study of blood T cells in healthy people across ages. Broader study findings: Unknown CMV status may confound age-related changes in expanded clones.

Isolation recovered at least 6 million PBMCs from every sample. Sample-barcoded 5' priming and a J-beta primer mix drove a second PCR of about 6 to 12 cycles. Every individual sample yielded 2.5 million or more paired-end reads (each containing CDR3). MiXCR, applied by TCRdb to the 5' RACE reads, yields one record per CDR3 protein. The data contain fewer than 750,000 distinct CDR3 sequences, roughly 48% of them singletons. Trimming took off 7 bases at V and 0 bases at J, with 19 bases between the two ends. This CDR3 comprises 16 residues. The germline CDR1 and CDR2 sequences are SGHTA and FQGNSA. This clonotype was counted a few times. Antigen specificity is unknown.

The clonotype comes from a man older than 75 in good health. The chain has TRBV7-2 and TRBJ2-7; the D call may be TRBD1 or TRBD2 (6 bases each). Source material: blood. CDR3 sequence: CASKERGDQSSYEQYF. In DNA form, the CDR3 reads TGTGCCAGCAAAGAAAGGGGGGATCAAAGCTCCTACGAGCAGTACTTC. Filled out from reference TRBV7-2 and TRBJ2-7, the complete variable domain reads GAGVSQSPSNKVTEKGKDVELRCDPISGHTALYWYRQSLGQGLEFLIYFQGNSAPDKSGLPSDRFSAERTGGSVSTLTIQRTQQEDSAVYLCASKERGDQSSYEQYFGPGTRLTVT.